A selection of T cell receptor beta chains follows, all from one sample in a study of human T cells and chemical hapten exposure. Using its own MiXCR run on the RACE reads, TCRdb lists one record per CDR3 protein. The table lists 150,000 to 200,000 distinct CDR3 sequences, roughly a quarter of them singletons. The sequencing used whole blood, collected in connection with sensitization to the hapten diphenylcyclopropenone (DPC). These receptors came from a woman aged 40 to 50 with alopecia areata. Some clones in this sample may be carry-over from other donors' samples. CDR3s include the opening cysteine and the closing phenylalanine or tryptophan. The order of the fields is clone size, J gene, D gene, V gene, CDR3 DNA, CDR3 protein. A D gene is named only where the DNA matches it firmly. For some rows the clone size is stated as once, few or many, or as a class when expanded; others skip it.

size: few
J: TRBJ2-5
D: -
V: TRBV4-2
DNA: TGTGCCAGCAGCCAAGATGCGACTAGGGGTGGGGAGACCCAGTACTTC
CDR3: CASSQDATRGGETQYF

size: few
J: TRBJ2-7
D: -
V: TRBV6-5
DNA: TGTGCCAGCAGTTCGGAGACGGGGGAGCAGTACTTC
CDR3: CASSSETGEQYF

size: few
J: TRBJ1-2
D: -
V: TRBV4-1
DNA: TGCGCCAGCAGCCCTTACCGGCCGGGGGCCAACTATGGCTACACCTTC
CDR3: CASSPYRPGANYGYTF

size: few
J: TRBJ2-3
D: TRBD2
V: TRBV9
DNA: TGTGCCAGCAGCGTACTAGCGGGATTTGGCACAGATACGCAGTATTTT
CDR3: CASSVLAGFGTDTQYF

size: -
J: TRBJ2-5
D: -
V: TRBV7-2
DNA: TGTGCCAGCAGCCAGGGTAAACAAGAGACCCAGTACTTC
CDR3: CASSQGKQETQYF

size: few
J: TRBJ2-3
D: TRBD2
V: TRBV20-1
DNA: TGCAGTGCTAGGGTGACTAGCGGGATGATAACAGATACGCAGTATTTT
CDR3: CSARVTSGMITDTQYF

size: many
J: TRBJ2-1
D: TRBD2
V: TRBV28
DNA: TGTGCCAGCAGTCCGGGAGGGGAGCGGGATGAGCAGTTCTTC
CDR3: CASSPGGERDEQFF

size: few
J: TRBJ2-1
D: TRBD2
V: TRBV7-3
DNA: TGTGCCAGCAGTCCGAGCGGGGGCGCCTACAATGAGCAGTTCTTC
CDR3: CASSPSGGAYNEQFF

size: -
J: TRBJ2-7
D: TRBD2
V: TRBV19
DNA: TGTGCCAGTACTCAGGGTCAGCGGGGATCCGAGCAGTACTTC
CDR3: CASTQGQRGSEQYF

size: -
J: TRBJ2-3
D: TRBD2
V: TRBV5-4
DNA: TGTGCCAGCAGCTTGGGGGCGGGAGAGGTTACAGATACGCAGTATTTT
CDR3: CASSLGAGEVTDTQYF

size: -
J: TRBJ1-5
D: -
V: TRBV29-1
DNA: TGCAGCGTTGTGGCACAGAGCAATCAGCCCCAGCATTTT
CDR3: CSVVAQSNQPQHF

size: -
J: TRBJ1-3
D: -
V: TRBV15
DNA: TGTGCCACCAGCAGAGAGGTGGCGGCGGTCAACACCATATATTTT
CDR3: CATSREVAAVNTIYF

size: few
J: TRBJ2-7
D: -
V: TRBV6-5
DNA: TGTGCCAGCAGTTCCTCTTTAGTATACGAGCAGTACTTC
CDR3: CASSSSLVYEQYF

size: -
J: TRBJ2-3
D: -
V: TRBV29-1
DNA: TGCAGCGTTGTCACAGGAACCACAGATACGCAGTATTTT
CDR3: CSVVTGTTDTQYF

size: -
J: TRBJ2-3
D: -
V: TRBV30
DNA: TGTGCCTGGAAGAGCGGCCAATGGCCAGATACGCAGTATTTT
CDR3: CAWKSGQWPDTQYF

size: few
J: TRBJ2-1
D: -
V: TRBV7-9
DNA: TGTGCCAGCAGCCCAGCGGGCCTCGCTAGCAATGAGCAGTTCTTC
CDR3: CASSPAGLASNEQFF

size: -
J: TRBJ1-2
D: -
V: TRBV5-1
DNA: TGCGCCAGCAGCTTGGGACCGGCGGGGGCGGCTAACTATGGCTACACCTTC
CDR3: CASSLGPAGAANYGYTF

size: -
J: TRBJ2-7
D: -
V: TRBV7-2
DNA: TGTGCCAGCACTGCTTCCCTCGCGGGGCGGCGCTACGAGCAGTACTTC
CDR3: CASTASLAGRRYEQYF

size: -
J: TRBJ2-5
D: -
V: TRBV5-1
DNA: TGCGCCAGCAGCTTGGCAGGCTACCAAGAGACCCAGTACTTC
CDR3: CASSLAGYQETQYF

size: -
J: TRBJ2-1
D: TRBD2
V: TRBV10-3
DNA: TGTGCCACCCAAAGCAGCGGGGGGTACAATGAGCAGTTCTTC
CDR3: CATQSSGGYNEQFF

size: few
J: TRBJ2-3
D: -
V: TRBV5-1
DNA: TGCGCCAGCAGCTTGGCGAGGCGAACTAGCACAGATACGCAGTATTTT
CDR3: CASSLARRTSTDTQYF

size: -
J: TRBJ2-3
D: -
V: TRBV29-1
DNA: TGCAGCGTTGCCCAGCGGTTGACAGATACGCAGTATTTT
CDR3: CSVAQRLTDTQYF

size: -
J: TRBJ1-2
D: -
V: TRBV4-2
DNA: TGTGCCAGCAGCCAAGAGAGTACAGGTGCAAATGGCTACACCTTC
CDR3: CASSQESTGANGYTF

size: -
J: TRBJ1-1
D: -
V: TRBV29-1
DNA: TGCAGCGCCCGGACAGCTCCTGACACTGAAGCTTTCTTT
CDR3: CSARTAPDTEAFF

size: -
J: TRBJ2-5
D: -
V: TRBV4-1
DNA: TGCGCCAGCAGCCAAGATAAGAGATTCCAAGAGACCCAGTACTTC
CDR3: CASSQDKRFQETQYF

size: -
J: TRBJ1-2
D: -
V: TRBV9
DNA: TGTGCCAGCAGCGTAGGGCTTCAGGCAGTTGGCCATGGCTACACCTTC
CDR3: CASSVGLQAVGHGYTF

size: -
J: TRBJ2-3
D: -
V: TRBV29-1
DNA: TGCAGCGTTGAAGCCGAATTGGACAGCCTCAGGGTAGATACGCAGTATTTT
CDR3: CSVEAELDSLRVDTQYF

size: -
J: TRBJ1-3
D: -
V: TRBV27
DNA: TGTGCCAGCAGTCCACTTCCCGGAAACACCATATATTTT
CDR3: CASSPLPGNTIYF

size: few
J: TRBJ1-2
D: TRBD1
V: TRBV6-5
DNA: TGTGCCAGCAGTTACGGGGGACAGGGGGCCTATGGCTACACCTTC
CDR3: CASSYGGQGAYGYTF

size: -
J: TRBJ2-1
D: -
V: TRBV20-1
DNA: TGCAGTGCTGTGAGCAATGAGCAGTTCTTC
CDR3: CSAVSNEQFF

size: -
J: TRBJ2-6
D: -
V: TRBV20-1
DNA: TGCAGTGCTAGAGTCCAATCCTCTGGGGCCAACGTCCTGACTTTC
CDR3: CSARVQSSGANVLTF

size: few
J: TRBJ2-3
D: -
V: TRBV29-1
DNA: TGCAGCGTTGAAGATATAGGGGAAGCGCAGTATTTT
CDR3: CSVEDIGEAQYF

size: -
J: TRBJ2-1
D: TRBD2
V: TRBV27
DNA: TGTGCCAGCAGTCACCGGGGGACTAGCGGGAGGGCCTCCAATGAGCAGTTCTTC
CDR3: CASSHRGTSGRASNEQFF

size: -
J: TRBJ2-3
D: TRBD1
V: TRBV7-9
DNA: TGTGCCAGCAGCGCGGGACAGGGAGATACGCAGTATTTT
CDR3: CASSAGQGDTQYF

size: -
J: TRBJ2-7
D: TRBD1
V: TRBV20-1
DNA: TGCAGTGCACTGACAGGGGCCCCCTCCTACGAGCAGTACTTC
CDR3: CSALTGAPSYEQYF

size: few
J: TRBJ1-2
D: TRBD1
V: TRBV15
DNA: TGTGCCACCAGCAGAGATCTCGAAACAGGGGATGGCTACACCTTC
CDR3: CATSRDLETGDGYTF

size: -
J: TRBJ2-3
D: -
V: TRBV7-9
DNA: TGTGCCAGCAGCTTAGCAGGGTCGCGCACAGATACGCAGTATTTT
CDR3: CASSLAGSRTDTQYF

size: few
J: TRBJ2-7
D: TRBD2
V: TRBV20-1
DNA: TGCAGTGTTCCGAAAGCGGGAAGGGGCGAGCAGTACTTC
CDR3: CSVPKAGRGEQYF

size: -
J: TRBJ2-3
D: -
V: TRBV7-6
DNA: TGTGCCAGCAAGGTTAGCGGAAGCACAGATACGCAGTATTTT
CDR3: CASKVSGSTDTQYF

size: few
J: TRBJ1-1
D: -
V: TRBV10-3
DNA: TGTGCCATCAGTGAAGGGGGCACTGAAGCTTTCTTT
CDR3: CAISEGGTEAFF

size: -
J: TRBJ1-1
D: -
V: TRBV7-9
DNA: TGTGCCAGCAGCTGGACCCGGAACACTGAAGCTTTCTTT
CDR3: CASSWTRNTEAFF

size: few
J: TRBJ2-6
D: TRBD2
V: TRBV10-3
DNA: TGTGCCACCGGGGGAGGGCGAGGCTCTGGGGCCAACGTCCTGACTTTC
CDR3: CATGGGRGSGANVLTF

size: -
J: TRBJ1-2
D: -
V: TRBV20-1
DNA: TGCAGTGCTAGTATTACCTCAGGTTATGGCTACACCTTC
CDR3: CSASITSGYGYTF

size: -
J: TRBJ2-2
D: -
V: TRBV20-1
DNA: TGCAGTGCTAGGGTCGGGCAGGGGAACACCGGGGAGCTGTTTTTT
CDR3: CSARVGQGNTGELFF

size: -
J: TRBJ2-6
D: -
V: TRBV6-5
DNA: TGTGCCGGTACTTTCGGGCGCCATCGCTCTGGGGCCAACGTCCTGACTTTC
CDR3: CAGTFGRHRSGANVLTF

size: few
J: TRBJ2-3
D: TRBD2
V: TRBV20-1
DNA: TGCAGTGCCTCGGCGACTAGCGACACAGATACGCAGTATTTT
CDR3: CSASATSDTDTQYF

size: -
J: TRBJ1-1
D: -
V: TRBV7-9
DNA: TGTGCCAGCAAGGGACTTTACACTGAAGCTTTCTTT
CDR3: CASKGLYTEAFF

size: -
J: TRBJ2-7
D: -
V: TRBV10-3
DNA: TGTGCCATCATGGGCGGGACCTCCTACGAGCAGTACTTC
CDR3: CAIMGGTSYEQYF

size: -
J: TRBJ1-4
D: -
V: TRBV5-1
DNA: TGCGCCAGCCGGCGCGGACAAGACAATGAAAAACTGTTTTTT
CDR3: CASRRGQDNEKLFF

size: many
J: TRBJ2-7
D: -
V: TRBV7-8
DNA: TGTGCCAGCAGCTTAGAGCGATACGAGCAGTACTTC
CDR3: CASSLERYEQYF

size: few
J: TRBJ1-2
D: -
V: TRBV29-1
DNA: TGCAGCGTTGTGGGAAGTTATGGCTACACCTTC
CDR3: CSVVGSYGYTF

size: many
J: TRBJ2-3
D: TRBD2
V: TRBV4-2
DNA: TGTGCCAGCAGCCCAAGCGTACTAGCGGCAGATACGCAGTATTTT
CDR3: CASSPSVLAADTQYF

size: -
J: TRBJ2-7
D: -
V: TRBV6-2/TRBV6-3
DNA: TGTGCCAGCAGTGACCGGGACTGCTACGAGCAGTACTTC
CDR3: CASSDRDCYEQYF

size: -
J: TRBJ2-2
D: -
V: TRBV27
DNA: TGTGCCAGCAAGAGGGGCGGGACCTACACCGGGGAGCTGTTTTTT
CDR3: CASKRGGTYTGELFF